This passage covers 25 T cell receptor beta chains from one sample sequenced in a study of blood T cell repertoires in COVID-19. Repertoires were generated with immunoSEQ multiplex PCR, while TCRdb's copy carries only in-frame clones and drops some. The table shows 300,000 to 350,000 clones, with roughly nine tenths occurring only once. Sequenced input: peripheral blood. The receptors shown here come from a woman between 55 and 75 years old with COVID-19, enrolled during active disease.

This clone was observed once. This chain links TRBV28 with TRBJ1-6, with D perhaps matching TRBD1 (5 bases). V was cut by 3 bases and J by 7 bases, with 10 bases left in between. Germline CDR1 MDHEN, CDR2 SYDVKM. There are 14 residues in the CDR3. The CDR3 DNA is TGTGCCAGCAGTTTGTTGACAGCGAATTCACCCCTCCACTTT. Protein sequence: CASSLLTANSPLHF.

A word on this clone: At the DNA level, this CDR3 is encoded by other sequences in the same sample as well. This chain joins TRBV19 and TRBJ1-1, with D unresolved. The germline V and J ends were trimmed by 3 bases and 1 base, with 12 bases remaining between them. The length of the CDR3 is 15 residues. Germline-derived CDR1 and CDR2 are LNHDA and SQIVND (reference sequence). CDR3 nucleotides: TGTGCCAGTAGTATCTCCCATCGCGGGAACACTGAAGCTTTCTTT. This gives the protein CASSISHRGNTEAFF.

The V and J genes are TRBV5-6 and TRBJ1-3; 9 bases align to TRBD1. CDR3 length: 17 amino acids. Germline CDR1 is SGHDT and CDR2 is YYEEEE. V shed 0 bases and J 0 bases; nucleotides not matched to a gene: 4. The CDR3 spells CASSLVGQGFSGNTIYF. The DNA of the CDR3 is TGTGCCAGCAGCTTGGTGGGACAGGGCTTCTCTGGAAACACCATATATTTT.

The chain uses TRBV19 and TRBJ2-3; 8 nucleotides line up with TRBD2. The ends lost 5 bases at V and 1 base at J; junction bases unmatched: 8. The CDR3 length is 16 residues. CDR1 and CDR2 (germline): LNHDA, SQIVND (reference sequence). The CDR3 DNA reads TGTGCCAGTAGTGCCCGGTCAGCGGGGGGCACAGATACGCAGTATTTT. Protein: CASSARSAGGTDTQYF.

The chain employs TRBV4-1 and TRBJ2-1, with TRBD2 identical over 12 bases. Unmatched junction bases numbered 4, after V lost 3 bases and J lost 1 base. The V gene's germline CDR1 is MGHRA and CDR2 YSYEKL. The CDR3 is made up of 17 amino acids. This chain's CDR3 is CASSHGLAGISYNEQFF. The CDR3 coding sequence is TGCGCCAGCAGCCACGGACTAGCGGGGATTTCCTACAATGAGCAGTTCTTC.

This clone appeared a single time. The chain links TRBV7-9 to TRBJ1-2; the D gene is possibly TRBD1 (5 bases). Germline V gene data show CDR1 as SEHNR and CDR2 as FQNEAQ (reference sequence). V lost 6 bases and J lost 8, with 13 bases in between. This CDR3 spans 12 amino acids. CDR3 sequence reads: CASSLTVPGYTF. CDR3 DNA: TGTGCCAGCAGTTTGACAGTGCCGGGCTACACCTTC. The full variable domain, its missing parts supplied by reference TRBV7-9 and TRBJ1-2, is DTGVSQNPRHKITKRGQNVTFRCDPISEHNRLYWYRQTLGQGPEFLTYFQNEAQLEKSRLLSDRFSAERPKGSFSTLEIQRTEQGDSAMYLCASSLTVPGYTFGSGTRLTVV.

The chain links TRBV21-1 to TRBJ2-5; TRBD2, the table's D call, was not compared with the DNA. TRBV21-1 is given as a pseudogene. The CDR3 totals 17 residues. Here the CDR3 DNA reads TGTGCCAGCAGCAAAATAGAAAGGGGACGGGAGAAAGAGACCCAGTACTTC. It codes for CASSKIERGREKETQYF.

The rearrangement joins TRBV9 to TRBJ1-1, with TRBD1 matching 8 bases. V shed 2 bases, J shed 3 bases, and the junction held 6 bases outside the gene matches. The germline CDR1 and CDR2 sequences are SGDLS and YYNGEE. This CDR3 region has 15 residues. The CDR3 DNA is TGTGCCAGCAGCGTCACGGACAGGGTATACACTGAAGCTTTCTTT. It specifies CASSVTDRVYTEAFF.

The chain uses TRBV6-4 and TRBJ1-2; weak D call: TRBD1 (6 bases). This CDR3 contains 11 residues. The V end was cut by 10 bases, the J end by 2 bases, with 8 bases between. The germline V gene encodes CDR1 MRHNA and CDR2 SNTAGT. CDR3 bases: TGTGCCAAAGGGACAAACTATGGCTACACCTTC. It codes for CAKGTNYGYTF.

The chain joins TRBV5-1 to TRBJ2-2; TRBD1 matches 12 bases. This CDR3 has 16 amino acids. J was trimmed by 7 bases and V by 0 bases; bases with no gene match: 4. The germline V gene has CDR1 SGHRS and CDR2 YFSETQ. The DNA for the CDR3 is TGCGCCAGCAGCTTGGCGGGACAGGGGGCAATCGGGGAGCTGTTTTTT. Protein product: CASSLAGQGAIGELFF. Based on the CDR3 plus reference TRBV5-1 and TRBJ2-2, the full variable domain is KAGVTQTPRYLIKTRGQQVTLSCSPISGHRSVSWYQQTPGQGLQFLFEYFSETQRNKGNFPGRFSGRQFSNSRSEMNVSTLELGDSALYLCASSLAGQGAIGELFFGEGSRLTVL.

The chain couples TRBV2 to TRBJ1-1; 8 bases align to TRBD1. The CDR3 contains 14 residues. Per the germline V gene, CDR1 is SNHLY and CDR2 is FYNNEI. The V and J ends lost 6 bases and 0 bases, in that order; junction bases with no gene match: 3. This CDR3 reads CASRTQGVNTEAFF. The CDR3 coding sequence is TGTGCCAGCAGAACACAGGGGGTGAACACTGAAGCTTTCTTT.

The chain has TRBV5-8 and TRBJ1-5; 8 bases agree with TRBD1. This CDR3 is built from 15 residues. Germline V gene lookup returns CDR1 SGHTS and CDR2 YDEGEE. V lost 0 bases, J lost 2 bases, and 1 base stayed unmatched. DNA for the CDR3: TGTGCCAGCAGCTTGGCGGACAGGGGCAATCAGCCCCAGCATTTT. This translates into CASSLADRGNQPQHF.

CDR3: CASSVGSSGNQPQHF. The CDR3 DNA is TGTGCCAGCAGCGTAGGATCTTCGGGCAATCAGCCCCAGCATTTT. The chain couples TRBV9 to TRBJ1-5; D gene unclear. Trimming stripped 0 bases from V and 2 bases from J, with 9 bases between. Germline-derived CDR1 and CDR2 are SGDLS and YYNGEE. The CDR3 has 15 amino acids.

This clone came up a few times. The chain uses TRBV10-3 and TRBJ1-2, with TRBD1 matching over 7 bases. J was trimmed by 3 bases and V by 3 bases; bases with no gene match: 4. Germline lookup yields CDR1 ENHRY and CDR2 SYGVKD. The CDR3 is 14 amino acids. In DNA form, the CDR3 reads TGTGCCATCAGTGAACAGGGGACGGACTATGGCTACACCTTC. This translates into CAISEQGTDYGYTF.

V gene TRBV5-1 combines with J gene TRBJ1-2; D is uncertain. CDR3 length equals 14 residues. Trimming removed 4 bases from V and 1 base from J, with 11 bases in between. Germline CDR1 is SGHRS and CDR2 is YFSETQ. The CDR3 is CASSRMADNYGYTF. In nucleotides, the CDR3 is TGCGCCAGCAGCCGAATGGCAGATAACTATGGCTACACCTTC.

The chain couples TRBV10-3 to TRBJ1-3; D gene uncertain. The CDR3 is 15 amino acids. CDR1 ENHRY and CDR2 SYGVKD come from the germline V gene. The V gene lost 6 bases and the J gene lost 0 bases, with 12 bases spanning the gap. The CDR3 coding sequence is TGTGCCATCAGCATGACTCCTTCCTCTGGAAACACCATATATTTT. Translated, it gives CAISMTPSSGNTIYF.

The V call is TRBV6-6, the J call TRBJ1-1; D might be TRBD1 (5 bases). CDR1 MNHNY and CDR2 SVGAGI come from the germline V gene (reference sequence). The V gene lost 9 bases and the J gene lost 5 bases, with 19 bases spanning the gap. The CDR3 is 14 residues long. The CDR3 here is CASIDGGRQTEAFF. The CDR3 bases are TGTGCCAGTATAGACGGGGGGAGACAGACTGAAGCTTTCTTT.

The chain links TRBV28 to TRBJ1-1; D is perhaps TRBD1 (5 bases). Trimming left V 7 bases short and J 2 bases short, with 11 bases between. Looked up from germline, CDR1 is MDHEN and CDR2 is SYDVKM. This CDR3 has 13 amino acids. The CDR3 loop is CASMGRINTEAFF. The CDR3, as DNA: TGTGCCAGCATGGGGCGGATCAACACTGAAGCTTTCTTT.

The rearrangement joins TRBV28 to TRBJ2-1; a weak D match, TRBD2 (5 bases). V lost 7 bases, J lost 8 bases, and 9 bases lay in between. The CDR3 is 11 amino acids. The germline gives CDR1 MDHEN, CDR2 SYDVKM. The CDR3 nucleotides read TGTGCCAGCAAGCTGAGGGATGAGCAGTTCTTC. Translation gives CASKLRDEQFF.

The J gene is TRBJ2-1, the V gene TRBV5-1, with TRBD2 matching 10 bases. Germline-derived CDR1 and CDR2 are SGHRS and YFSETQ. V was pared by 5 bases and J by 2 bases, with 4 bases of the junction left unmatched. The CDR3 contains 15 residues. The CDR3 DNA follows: TGCGCCAGCAGTTGGACTAGCGGACCCTACAATGAGCAGTTCTTC. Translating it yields CASSWTSGPYNEQFF.

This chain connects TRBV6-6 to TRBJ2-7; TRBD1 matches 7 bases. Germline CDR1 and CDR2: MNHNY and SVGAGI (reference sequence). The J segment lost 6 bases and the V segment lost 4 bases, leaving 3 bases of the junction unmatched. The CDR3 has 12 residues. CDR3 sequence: CASSWTGAEQYF. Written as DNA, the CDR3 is TGTGCCAGCAGTTGGACAGGAGCCGAGCAGTACTTC.

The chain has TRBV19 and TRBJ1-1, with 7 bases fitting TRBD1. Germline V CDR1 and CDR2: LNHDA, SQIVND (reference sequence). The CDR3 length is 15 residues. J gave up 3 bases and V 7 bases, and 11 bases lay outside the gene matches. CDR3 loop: CASIGGRTRDTEAFF. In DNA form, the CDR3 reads TGTGCCAGTATAGGGGGCCGGACCCGTGACACTGAAGCTTTCTTT.

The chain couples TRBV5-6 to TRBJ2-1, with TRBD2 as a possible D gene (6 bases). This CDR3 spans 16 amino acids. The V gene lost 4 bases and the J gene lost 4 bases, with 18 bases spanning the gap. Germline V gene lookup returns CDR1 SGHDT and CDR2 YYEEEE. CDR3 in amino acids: CASSRDGGLEYNEQFF. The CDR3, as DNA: TGTGCCAGCAGCCGGGACGGGGGACTGGAATACAATGAGCAGTTCTTC.

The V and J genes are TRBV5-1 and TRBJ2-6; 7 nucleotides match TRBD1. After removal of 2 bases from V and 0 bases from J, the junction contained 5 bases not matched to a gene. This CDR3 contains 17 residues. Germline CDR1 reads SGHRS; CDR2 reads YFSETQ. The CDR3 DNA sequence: TGCGCCAGCAGCTTCGAGACAGGGCCCTCTGGGGCCAACGTCCTGACTTTC. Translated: CASSFETGPSGANVLTF. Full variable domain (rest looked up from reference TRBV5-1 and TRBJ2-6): KAGVTQTPRYLIKTRGQQVTLSCSPISGHRSVSWYQQTPGQGLQFLFEYFSETQRNKGNFPGRFSGRQFSNSRSEMNVSTLELGDSALYLCASSFETGPSGANVLTFGAGSRLTVL.

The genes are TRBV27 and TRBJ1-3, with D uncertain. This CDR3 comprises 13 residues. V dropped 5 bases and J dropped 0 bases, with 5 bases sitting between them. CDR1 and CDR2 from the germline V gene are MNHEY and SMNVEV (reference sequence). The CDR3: CASSTYSGNTIYF. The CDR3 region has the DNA TGTGCCAGCAGTACTTACTCTGGAAACACCATATATTTT.